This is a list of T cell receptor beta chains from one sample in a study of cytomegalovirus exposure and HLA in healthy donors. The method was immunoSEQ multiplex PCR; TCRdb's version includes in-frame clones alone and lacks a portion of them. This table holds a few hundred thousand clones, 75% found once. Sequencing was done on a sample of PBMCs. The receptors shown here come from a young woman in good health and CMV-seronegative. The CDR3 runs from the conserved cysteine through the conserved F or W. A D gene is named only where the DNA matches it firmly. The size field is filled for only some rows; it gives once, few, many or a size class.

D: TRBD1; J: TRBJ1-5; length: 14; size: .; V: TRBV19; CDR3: CASNLRGMINPQHF; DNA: TGTGCCAGCAACCTCAGGGGGATGATAAACCCCCAGCATTTT
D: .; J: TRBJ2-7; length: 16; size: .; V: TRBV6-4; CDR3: CASSRLKQPNSYEQYF; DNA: TGTGCCAGCAGTAGGCTAAAACAGCCTAACTCCTACGAGCAGTACTTC
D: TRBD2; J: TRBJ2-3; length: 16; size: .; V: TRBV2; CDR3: CASYLGLAGGPDTQYF; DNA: TGTGCCAGCTACCTGGGGCTAGCGGGAGGGCCGGATACGCAGTATTTT
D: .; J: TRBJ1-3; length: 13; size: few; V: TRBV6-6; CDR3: CASSSVSGNTIYF; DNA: TGTGCCAGCAGTTCCGTTTCTGGAAACACCATATATTTT
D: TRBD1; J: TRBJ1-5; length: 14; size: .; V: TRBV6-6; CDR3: CASSYRQGAQPQHF; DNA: TGTGCCAGCAGTTACCGACAGGGGGCACAGCCCCAGCATTTT
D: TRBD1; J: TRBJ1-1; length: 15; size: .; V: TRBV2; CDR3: CASSEGDRENTEAFF; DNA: TGTGCCAGCAGTGAGGGGGACAGGGAGAACACTGAAGCTTTCTTT
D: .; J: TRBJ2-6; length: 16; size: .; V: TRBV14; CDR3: CASSQGGSRGANVLTF; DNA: TGTGCCAGCAGCCAAGGAGGGAGCCGTGGGGCCAACGTCCTGACTTTC
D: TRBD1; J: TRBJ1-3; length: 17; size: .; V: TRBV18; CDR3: CASSPGAGGSGGNTIYF; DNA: TGTGCCAGCTCACCAGGGGCAGGGGGCTCCGGAGGAAACACCATATATTTT
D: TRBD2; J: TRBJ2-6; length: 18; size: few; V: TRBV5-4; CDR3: CASSQRTSGITGANVLTF; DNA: TGTGCCAGCAGCCAAAGGACTAGCGGGATTACCGGGGCCAACGTCCTGACTTTC
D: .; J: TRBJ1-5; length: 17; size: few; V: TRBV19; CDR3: CASSPVERWDINQPQHF; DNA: TGTGCCAGTAGCCCTGTGGAAAGGTGGGACATCAATCAGCCCCAGCATTTT
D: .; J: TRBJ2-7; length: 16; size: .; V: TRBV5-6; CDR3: CASSPGNGLSSYEQYF; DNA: TGTGCCAGCAGCCCGGGGAACGGGCTTAGCTCCTACGAGCAGTACTTC
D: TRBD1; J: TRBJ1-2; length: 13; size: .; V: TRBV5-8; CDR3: CASSSQGEHGYTF; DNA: TGTGCCAGCAGTTCTCAGGGGGAGCATGGCTACACCTTC
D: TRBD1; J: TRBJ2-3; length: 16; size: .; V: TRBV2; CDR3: CASKGQGAGRTDTQYF; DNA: TGTGCCAGCAAGGGACAGGGGGCCGGTCGCACAGATACGCAGTATTTT
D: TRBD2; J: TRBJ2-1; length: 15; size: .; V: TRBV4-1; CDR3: CASSQPTSGSVKQFF; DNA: TGCGCCAGCAGCCAACCCACTAGCGGGAGTGTCAAACAGTTCTTC
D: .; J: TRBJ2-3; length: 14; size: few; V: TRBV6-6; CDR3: CASRPGLRPDTQYF; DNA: TGTGCCAGCAGGCCGGGACTGCGCCCAGATACGCAGTATTTT
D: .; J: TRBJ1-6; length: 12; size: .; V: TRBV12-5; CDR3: CASGSIGSPLHF; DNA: TGTGCTAGTGGCTCCATCGGTTCACCCCTCCACTTT
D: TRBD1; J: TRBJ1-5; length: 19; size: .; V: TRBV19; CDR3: CASTSSVGQAVYSNQPQHF; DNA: TGTGCCAGTACCTCCTCCGTGGGACAGGCTGTTTATAGCAATCAGCCCCAGCATTTT
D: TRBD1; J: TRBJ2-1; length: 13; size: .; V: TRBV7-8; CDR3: CASTPHRGYEQFF; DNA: TGTGCCAGCACCCCCCACAGGGGGTATGAGCAGTTCTTC
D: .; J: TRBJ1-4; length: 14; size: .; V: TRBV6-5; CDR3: CASSKQSANEKLFF; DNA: TGTGCCAGCAGTAAACAGTCGGCTAATGAAAAACTGTTTTTT
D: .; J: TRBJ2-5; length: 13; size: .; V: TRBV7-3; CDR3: CASSTGRGETQYF; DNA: TGTGCCAGCAGCACCGGAAGAGGGGAGACCCAGTACTTC
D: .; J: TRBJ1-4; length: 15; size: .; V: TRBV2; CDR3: CASIASGGVNEKLFF; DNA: TGTGCCAGCATCGCATCTGGGGGGGTTAATGAAAAACTGTTTTTT
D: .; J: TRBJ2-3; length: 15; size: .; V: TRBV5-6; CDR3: CASSLVEAQADTQYF; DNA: TGTGCCAGCAGCTTGGTGGAGGCTCAGGCAGATACGCAGTATTTT